A selection of T cell receptor beta chains follows, all from one sample in a study of shared clonotypes between healthy human individuals. Profiling relied on immunoSEQ multiplex PCR, and the TCRdb table lists in-frame clones only, not all of them. The profile shows about 2 million clones, 90% to 95% of them singletons. The sequencing input was naive CD4+ T cells sorted from blood. The receptors here all came from a man aged 18 to 29 in good health. CDR3s leave out the opening cysteine and the closing phenylalanine or tryptophan.

V gene: TRBV6-5
CDR3 protein: ASSALGQNNQPQH

V gene: TRBV5-8
CDR3 protein: ASPGTGTYEQY

V gene: TRBV18
CDR3 protein: ASSTLELNTEAF

V gene: TRBV6-4
CDR3 protein: ASSEGLAVRKQF

V gene: TRBV5-1
CDR3 protein: ASSLRSDTQY

V gene: TRBV7-9
CDR3 protein: ASSLVKMLGRSSYEQY

V gene: TRBV7-9
CDR3 protein: ASSLGGLPYEQY

V gene: TRBV30
CDR3 protein: AWSGDSQNIQY

V gene: TRBV14
CDR3 protein: ASSQDTGYYEQY

V gene: TRBV19
CDR3 protein: ASGSLEQF

V gene: TRBV11-3
CDR3 protein: ASSFGEGEQY

V gene: TRBV10-3
CDR3 protein: AITSGQGNNEQF

V gene: TRBV5-1
CDR3 protein: ASSLGFNRGRGSYNEQF

V gene: TRBV5-8
CDR3 protein: ASSSLQGSYEQY

V gene: TRBV5-1
CDR3 protein: ASSIGITDTQY

V gene: TRBV28
CDR3 protein: ASSLQAGRYYQH

V gene: TRBV29-1
CDR3 protein: SVGNGNGELF

V gene: TRBV5-8
CDR3 protein: ASSSRTSGIAEQF

V gene: TRBV2
CDR3 protein: ASSEQGNTGELF

V gene: TRBV6-6
CDR3 protein: ASNPQRNTEAF

V gene: TRBV7-8
CDR3 protein: ASSLGRTYEQY

V gene: TRBV6-1
CDR3 protein: ASTTGRGGGYEQY

V gene: TRBV7-2
CDR3 protein: ASSLVAGDSNEQY

V gene: TRBV28
CDR3 protein: ASSFVAIQETQY

V gene: TRBV29-1
CDR3 protein: SVGRENTEAF

V gene: TRBV12-5
CDR3 protein: ASGPGQAARGQY

V gene: TRBV2
CDR3 protein: ASSYLAGDTGELF

V gene: TRBV30
CDR3 protein: AWTGQVNTEAF

V gene: TRBV11-2
CDR3 protein: ASSQPTNEKLF

V gene: TRBV2
CDR3 protein: ASRGGETQY

V gene: TRBV4-1
CDR3 protein: ASSQEGWTVQGTQY

V gene: TRBV11-1
CDR3 protein: ASRPSGVDTQY

V gene: TRBV6-6
CDR3 protein: ASRAGTAYGYT

V gene: TRBV5-4
CDR3 protein: ASSLDDQPQH

V gene: TRBV2
CDR3 protein: ASSTDSYGYT

V gene: TRBV7-9
CDR3 protein: AAGSVVDTQY

V gene: TRBV5-1
CDR3 protein: ASSLGGTATNEKLF

V gene: TRBV7-2
CDR3 protein: ASSLAAIAKNIQY

V gene: TRBV25-1
CDR3 protein: ASSEWRGDTDTQY

V gene: TRBV5-1
CDR3 protein: ASSYTQSSYNEQF

V gene: TRBV6-1
CDR3 protein: ASSSGTSGGALD

V gene: TRBV5-4
CDR3 protein: ASRRDRENSPLH

V gene: TRBV6-6
CDR3 protein: ASSYRTSGNTDTQY

V gene: TRBV6-1
CDR3 protein: ASSSGTDEQY

V gene: TRBV7-2
CDR3 protein: ASSLAQGTEHGYT

V gene: TRBV5-6
CDR3 protein: ASTSVNEQF

V gene: TRBV27
CDR3 protein: ASRQGQGAIQPQH

V gene: TRBV27
CDR3 protein: ASSSVDRNTEAF

V gene: TRBV5-1
CDR3 protein: ASSTLAGRTDEQY

V gene: TRBV9
CDR3 protein: ASSVGGQDKPGNYGYT

V gene: TRBV5-1
CDR3 protein: ASRLLGIGTGYNSPLH

V gene: TRBV7-9
CDR3 protein: ASSPEGREKLF

V gene: TRBV7-8
CDR3 protein: ASSFTALNTEAF

V gene: TRBV14
CDR3 protein: ASSQDLWEKLF

V gene: TRBV4-1
CDR3 protein: ASSLEGEAKNIQY

V gene: TRBV7-8
CDR3 protein: ASSRDRGGNTQY

V gene: TRBV30
CDR3 protein: ASSRGANTGELF

V gene: TRBV5-6
CDR3 protein: ASSLGRSETQY

V gene: TRBV5-1
CDR3 protein: ASSSQGQGSTGELF